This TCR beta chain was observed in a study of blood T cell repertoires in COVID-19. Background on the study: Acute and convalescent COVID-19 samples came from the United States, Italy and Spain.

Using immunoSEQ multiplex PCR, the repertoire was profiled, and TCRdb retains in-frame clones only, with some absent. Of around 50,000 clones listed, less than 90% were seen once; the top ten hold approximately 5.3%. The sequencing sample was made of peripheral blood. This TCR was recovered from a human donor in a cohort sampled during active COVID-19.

CDR3 in DNA: TGCGCCAGCAGCCATCCTTGGGCACGGGGCACTGAAGCTTTCTTT. This encodes CASSHPWARGTEAFF. The chain has TRBV4-1 and TRBJ1-1; no firm D call. Trimming took off 3 bases at V and 4 bases at J, with 15 bases between the two ends. In germline, CDR1 is MGHRA, CDR2 YSYEKL. CDR3 length: 15 amino acids.